This T cell receptor beta chain was sequenced for a study of T cell repertoires in cytomegalovirus infection. Study at large: Public signatures in TCR beta pointed to CMV infection and matching HLA type. Study-wide results and limits: Cumulative public TCR beta family frequency identified carriers of CMV plus the relevant HLA. What dominated the ex vivo response were HLA-C-restricted CMV-specific TCR beta clonotypes.

One entry per CDR3 protein, called by TCRdb with MiXCR from the reads. The repertoire has under 350,000 distinct CDR3 sequences, more than 8% of them found once; the top ten carry 3.5% to 4.5%. After removal of 5 bases from V and 1 base from J, the junction contained 4 bases not matched to a gene. The CDR3 spans 14 residues. Looked up from germline, CDR1 is SEHNR and CDR2 is FQNEAQ (reference sequence). Many counts were recorded for this clonotype. Its target is unknown. Material: PBMCs. This TCR was recovered from a human donor in good health (CMV status not recorded). Some clones in this sample may be carry-over from other donors' samples. The chain uses TRBV7-9 and TRBJ1-1, with 7 bases that match TRBD1. The CDR3 bases are TGTGCCAGCAGCGAGACAGGGTGGAACACTGAAGCTTTCTTT. Its translation is CASSETGWNTEAFF.